The present entry profiles one TCR beta chain with its context. Its antigen is not known. This specimen belongs to a study of OX40 agonist ivuxolimab in advanced cancers. Background on the study: Dosing consisted of intravenous ivuxolimab at 0.01 to 10 mg/kg every 2 weeks.

The method was immunoSEQ multiplex PCR; TCRdb's version includes in-frame clones alone and lacks a portion of them. This table holds about 19,000 clones, 90% found once. CDR1 MNHEY and CDR2 SMNVEV come from the germline V gene (reference sequence). The V gene lost 2 bases and the J gene lost 5 bases, with 12 bases spanning the gap. The CDR3 spans 14 residues. General study results and limits: Among patients with partial responses at 0.1-3.0 mg/kg, clonal expansion was among the lowest. Both blood CD4+ and CD8+ T cells showed clonal growth by week 6 at 0.1 to 3.0 mg/kg. The work left the antigen specificity of expanded peripheral T cells undetermined.

Sequenced material: CD4+ or CD8+ T cells sorted from blood, taken in a trial of the OX40 agonist ivuxolimab. This TCR was sampled from an adult with an advanced solid tumor such as melanoma, head and neck, liver or kidney cancer. V and J are TRBV27 and TRBJ2-5; tentatively, D is TRBD1 (5 bases). Written as DNA, the CDR3 is TGTGCCAGCAGTTTAGCTGGGGCCGGGGAGACCCAGTACTTC. Translated: CASSLAGAGETQYF.